A selection of T cell receptor beta chains follows, all from one sample in a study of technical replicates of blood from a few donors. Clones were read by immunoSEQ multiplex PCR, and TCRdb kept only the in-frame ones, dropping some. The table shows about 78,000 clones, with about 92% occurring only once. Material for sequencing was T cells isolated from PBMCs. The origin of the receptors is a human donor in good health. The CDR3 runs from the conserved cysteine through the conserved F or W. D genes are given only for firm matches. The size entry is marked missing in some rows and otherwise reads once, few, many or a size class.

D gene	J gene	V gene	clone size	CDR3 DNA	CDR3 protein
NA	TRBJ2-7	TRBV15	once	TGTGCCACCAGCAGAGATCAGCGTAACTCCTACGAGCAGTACTTC	CATSRDQRNSYEQYF
NA	TRBJ2-3	TRBV6-1	NA	TGTGCCAGCAGCCAGGGGGATACGCAGTATTTT	CASSQGDTQYF
NA	TRBJ1-5	TRBV27	NA	TGTGCCAGCAGTTTATCTTCGGGGGTTCGTCAGCCCCAGCATTTT	CASSLSSGVRQPQHF
NA	TRBJ2-3	TRBV27	NA	TGTGCCAGTTCGGAGGGTACAGATACGCAGTATTTT	CASSEGTDTQYF
NA	TRBJ1-5	TRBV11-2	few	TGTGCCAGCAGCCCTGAACATTTCAATCAGCCCCAGCATTTT	CASSPEHFNQPQHF
NA	TRBJ1-2	TRBV7-9	NA	TGTGCCAGCAGCTTGGGGGGGAACTATGGCTACACCTTC	CASSLGGNYGYTF
NA	TRBJ2-5	TRBV5-1	NA	TGCGCCAGCAGCTTGGAACAGTACCAAGAGACCCAGTACTTC	CASSLEQYQETQYF
NA	TRBJ2-7	TRBV19	NA	TGTGCCAGTAGTATTCATTACGAGCAGTACTTC	CASSIHYEQYF
TRBD2	TRBJ2-3	TRBV6-1	NA	TGTGCCAGCAGTGAACAAGCGGGAGCGGCAGATACGCAGTATTTT	CASSEQAGAADTQYF
TRBD2	TRBJ2-5	TRBV15	NA	TGTGCCAGTAGCGGGAGTCAGGGGCAAGAGACCCAGTACTTC	CASSGSQGQETQYF
TRBD2	TRBJ2-7	TRBV19	NA	TGTGCCAGTAGTATGGCTTATAGCGGGAGAGTCCACGAGCAGTACTTC	CASSMAYSGRVHEQYF
TRBD1	TRBJ2-5	TRBV27	NA	TGTGCCAGCAGGGACAGGGTAAGAGAGACCCAGTACTTC	CASRDRVRETQYF
TRBD2	TRBJ2-1	TRBV7-2	few	TGTGCCAGCAGCTTAGATTTAGCGGGACTGCGGCGGAATGAGCAGTTCTTC	CASSLDLAGLRRNEQFF
TRBD1	TRBJ1-4	TRBV7-3	NA	TGTGCCAGCAGCTCCGGGACAGGGATTTATGAAAAACTGTTTTTT	CASSSGTGIYEKLFF